This TCR beta chain came from a study of cytomegalovirus exposure and HLA in healthy donors. Findings and caveats of the study: High sensitivity and specificity were reportedly achieved when the classifier diagnosed cytomegalovirus status. Associated with cytomegalovirus, according to the listing, were 150 to 200 TCR beta chains. Among TCR sequences, most were rare, though some public TCRs appeared in many donors. It was confirmed in vitro that a few of the CMV-associated chains were specific for CMV antigens.

Concerning this clone itself: The antigen is not known.

CDR3 size: 16 residues. CDR1 is SEHNR, CDR2 FQNEAQ, per germline (reference sequence). With V trimmed by 8 bases and J by 4 bases, 13 bases remained unmatched. The table came from immunoSEQ multiplex PCR; TCRdb's copy has only in-frame clones and leaves some out. The repertoire has some 150,000 clones, around nine tenths of them found once; the top ten carry approximately 7.5%. The sequence was collected from a woman aged 18-29 years in good health and CMV-seropositive. Sequenced input: PBMCs. The rearrangement joins TRBV7-9 to TRBJ1-3, with TRBD1 matching over 8 bases. This CDR3 reads CASPIGQGEAGNTIYF. CDR3 bases: TGTGCCAGCCCTATCGGACAGGGAGAGGCAGGAAACACCATATATTTT.